Each of the 21 T cell receptor beta chains below was sequenced from the same sample in a study of OX40 agonist ivuxolimab in advanced cancers. Here immunoSEQ multiplex PCR was the method, and the copy in TCRdb shows in-frame clones only, minus some. Here the sample spans approximately 67,000 clones, around 83% being singletons. The sample here was CD4+ or CD8+ T cells sorted from blood, taken in a trial of the OX40 agonist ivuxolimab. These receptors came from an adult with an advanced solid tumor such as melanoma, head and neck, liver or kidney cancer.

J is TRBJ2-1 and V is TRBV7-9; D gene uncertain. Trimming removed 3 bases at V and 6 bases at J, with 3 bases between. Germline assignment: CDR1 SEHNR and CDR2 FQNEAQ (reference sequence). The CDR3 covers 11 residues. The CDR3 nucleotides read TGTGCCAGCAGCTTGTCCAATGAGCAGTTCTTC. Residues: CASSLSNEQFF.

This chain uses TRBV7-9 with TRBJ2-1; 10 bases are shared with TRBD2. V gave up 3 bases and J gave up 4 bases; unmatched junction bases: 12. Germline V lookup: CDR1 SEHNR, CDR2 FQNEAQ (reference sequence). The CDR3 is 18 amino acids. The CDR3: CASSFQSMGLARYNEQFF. In DNA form, the CDR3 reads TGTGCCAGCAGCTTTCAATCGATGGGACTAGCGCGGTACAATGAGCAGTTCTTC.

The chain recombines TRBV18 with TRBJ1-2; D gene unclear. Germline assignment: CDR1 KGHSH and CDR2 LQKENI. The CDR3 is 15 amino acids. Trimming shortened V by 2 bases and J by 4 bases, and 14 bases separated the two germline ends. The CDR3 region has the DNA TGTGCCAGCTCACCAGACGGTTGGAACGCCTATGGCTACACCTTC. Amino acid sequence: CASSPDGWNAYGYTF. Drawing the rest from reference TRBV18 and TRBJ1-2, the complete variable domain is NAGVMQNPRHLVRRRGQEARLRCSPMKGHSHVYWYRQLPEEGLKFMVYLQKENIIDESGMPKERFSAEFPKEGPSILRIQQVVRGDSAAYFCASSPDGWNAYGYTFGSGTRLTVV.

V is TRBV6-1 and J is TRBJ2-2; TRBD2 agrees at 10 bases. This CDR3 spans 16 amino acids. Germline lookup yields CDR1 MNHNS and CDR2 SASEGT. V lost 4 bases and J lost 4; bases outside the gene matches: 6. CDR3 DNA: TGTGCCAGCAGTGGAACTAGCGGGAAGGGCACCGGGGAGCTGTTTTTT. Residues: CASSGTSGKGTGELFF.

The V call is TRBV6-5, the J call TRBJ2-5, with D maybe TRBD1 (6 bases). Germline V CDR1 and CDR2: MNHEY, SVGAGI. The CDR3 totals 13 residues. Trimming removed 6 bases at V and 5 bases at J, with 13 bases between. The CDR3 DNA reads TGTGCCAGCAGCTTTCAGGGGACGGAGACCCAGTACTTC. Its translation: CASSFQGTETQYF.

J is TRBJ2-1 and V is TRBV27; 13 bases align to TRBD2. Germline V gene sequence: CDR1 MNHEY, CDR2 SMNVEV (reference sequence). The CDR3 runs 18 residues. The V gene end was trimmed by 3 bases and the J gene end by 8 bases; junction bases not matched to a gene: 13. CDR3 sequence: CASSFTGTSGTRPHEQFF. The CDR3 coding sequence is TGTGCCAGCAGTTTCACCGGGACTAGCGGGACCCGACCCCATGAGCAGTTCTTC.

The chain employs TRBV19 and TRBJ1-5; 7 nucleotides line up with TRBD1. Unmatched junction bases numbered 7, after V lost 7 bases and J lost 1 base. The germline gives CDR1 LNHDA, CDR2 SQIVND (reference sequence). The CDR3 runs 15 residues. CDR3 loop: CASTQGGTSNQPQHF. The CDR3 coding sequence is TGTGCCAGTACCCAGGGGGGGACGAGCAATCAGCCCCAGCATTTT. Full variable domain (rest looked up from reference TRBV19 and TRBJ1-5): DGGITQSPKYLFRKEGQNVTLSCEQNLNHDAMYWYRQDPGQGLRLIYYSQIVNDFQKGDIAEGYSVSREKKESFPLTVTSAQKNPTAFYLCASTQGGTSNQPQHFGDGTRLSIL.

The chain recombines TRBV9 with TRBJ2-5; TRBD2 might be the D (6 bases). CDR1 and CDR2 from the germline V gene are SGDLS and YYNGEE. This CDR3 region has 15 residues. V gave up 1 base and J gave up 5 bases, with 15 bases separating them. Here the CDR3 reads CASSVWGTGVETQYF. In nucleotides, the CDR3 is TGTGCCAGCAGCGTATGGGGGACTGGCGTGGAGACCCAGTACTTC.

The chain links TRBV5-1 to TRBJ2-7, with D tentatively TRBD1 (7 bases). Germline loops: CDR1 SGHRS, CDR2 YFSETQ. The CDR3 has 15 residues. Trimming left V 7 bases short and J 7 bases short, with 24 bases between. The CDR3, as DNA: TGCGCCAGCCGACCAACCGCGGGACAGCGTGCGGAGCAGTACTTC. Its protein product is CASRPTAGQRAEQYF.

The rearrangement uses TRBV2 and TRBJ1-1, with 8 bases matching TRBD1. This CDR3 spans 13 amino acids. Germline lookup yields CDR1 SNHLY and CDR2 FYNNEI. The V and J ends lost 5 bases and 5 bases, in that order; junction bases with no gene match: 4. For the CDR3, the DNA is TGTGCCAGCAGTACGGACAGGGAGACTGAAGCTTTCTTT. Protein sequence: CASSTDRETEAFF.

V and J are TRBV7-9 and TRBJ1-5, with TRBD1 matching over 11 bases. The J segment lost 6 bases and the V segment lost 1 base, leaving 8 bases of the junction unmatched. This CDR3 region has 17 residues. Germline V lookup: CDR1 SEHNR, CDR2 FQNEAQ (reference sequence). In nucleotides, the CDR3 is TGTGCCAGCAGCTTAGGGCCCGGGACAGGGGGAACTCAGCCCCAGCATTTT. Encoded protein: CASSLGPGTGGTQPQHF. Full variable domain (rest looked up from reference TRBV7-9 and TRBJ1-5): DTGVSQNPRHKITKRGQNVTFRCDPISEHNRLYWYRQTLGQGPEFLTYFQNEAQLEKSRLLSDRFSAERPKGSFSTLEIQRTEQGDSAMYLCASSLGPGTGGTQPQHFGDGTRLSIL.

This clone was seen once. The rearrangement joins TRBV6-5 to TRBJ2-3, with 7 bases aligning to TRBD2. Per the germline V gene, CDR1 is MNHEY and CDR2 is SVGAGI. This CDR3 has 15 amino acids. V dropped 7 bases and J dropped 5; count of bases not matched to a gene: 12. CDR3 nucleotides: TGTGCCAGCACCCTAAATGGCGGGAGAGTAGATACGCAGTATTTT. Its translation: CASTLNGGRVDTQYF.

The CDR3 loop is CASSVGQWQLYGYTF. The CDR3 DNA is TGTGCCAGCAGTGTTGGACAGTGGCAACTATATGGCTACACCTTC. J is TRBJ1-2 and V is TRBV6-5, with D possibly being TRBD1 (6 bases). V shed 5 bases and J shed 5 bases, with 18 bases lying between them. Germline V gene lookup returns CDR1 MNHEY and CDR2 SVGAGI. This CDR3 has 15 residues.

The chain is built from TRBV14 and TRBJ1-1; TRBD1 matches at 12 bases. Looked up from germline, CDR1 is SGHDN and CDR2 is FVKESK. After removal of 4 bases from V and 6 bases from J, the junction contained 9 bases not matched to a gene. The CDR3 totals 16 residues. CDR3 amino acids: CASSPRPGQGAAEAFF. The CDR3 coding sequence is TGTGCCAGCAGCCCTCGACCGGGACAGGGGGCTGCTGAAGCTTTCTTT.

V and J are TRBV7-2 and TRBJ2-7; D gene uncertain. In germline, CDR1 is SGHTA, CDR2 FQGNSA. This CDR3 is built from 12 residues. The V end lost 8 bases, the J end lost 4 bases, and 12 bases lay between the germline ends. The CDR3 nucleotides are TGTGCCAGCTCGGTAATGGGTTACGAGCAGTACTTC. Encoded protein: CASSVMGYEQYF.

This chain uses TRBV7-8 with TRBJ2-1; 7 nucleotides agree with TRBD2. Losses at the gene ends were 6 bases for V and 5 bases for J; bases not matched to a gene: 7. The CDR3 runs to 14 residues. Germline CDR1 reads SGHVS; CDR2 reads FQNEAQ. The CDR3 protein is CASSRLAKNNEQFF. CDR3 DNA: TGTGCCAGCAGTAGACTAGCAAAGAACAATGAGCAGTTCTTC. The variable domain in full, with the rest retrieved from reference TRBV7-8 and TRBJ2-1, is GAGVSQSPRYKVAKRGQDVALRCDPISGHVSLFWYQQALGQGPEFLTYFQNEAQLDKSGLPSDRFFAERPEGSVSTLKIQRTQQEDSAVYLCASSRLAKNNEQFFGPGTRLTVL.

The count of this clone is one. The chain has TRBV19 and TRBJ2-4, with D possibly matching TRBD1 (5 bases). CDR3 length equals 14 residues. Germline V lookup: CDR1 LNHDA, CDR2 SQIVND (reference sequence). Trimming took off 5 bases at V and 7 bases at J, with 15 bases between the two ends. CDR3 sequence reads: CASSPLDTGNIQYF. The CDR3 DNA reads TGTGCCAGTAGTCCCTTGGACACTGGTAACATTCAGTACTTC.

This chain links TRBV7-2 with TRBJ2-7, with a possible D match to TRBD1 (7 bases). The CDR3 extends over 15 amino acids. Germline values: CDR1 SGHTA, CDR2 FQGNSA. V was shortened by 2 bases and J by 3 bases, with 14 bases between the two germline ends. The CDR3 sequence is CASSLSRQGGYEQYF. The CDR3 DNA reads as TGTGCCAGCAGCTTATCAAGACAGGGAGGCTACGAGCAGTACTTC. Full variable domain (outside the CDR3, taken from reference TRBV7-2 and TRBJ2-7): GAGVSQSPSNKVTEKGKDVELRCDPISGHTALYWYRQSLGQGLEFLIYFQGNSAPDKSGLPSDRFSAERTGGSVSTLTIQRTQQEDSAVYLCASSLSRQGGYEQYFGPGTRLTVT.

The V call is TRBV7-7, the J call TRBJ2-2; the D is unclear. The V gene's germline CDR1 is SSHAT and CDR2 FNYEAQ (reference sequence). This CDR3 region has 13 residues. Trimming took 6 bases from V and 5 from J, leaving 10 bases between them. For the CDR3, the DNA is TGTGCCAGCAGATCTCCTCTTACCGGGGAGCTGTTTTTT. Protein sequence: CASRSPLTGELFF.

The gene calls are TRBV28 and TRBJ1-2; 7 nucleotides match TRBD1. Germline V gives CDR1 MDHEN, CDR2 SYDVKM. V lost 6 bases to trimming and J lost 6 bases; unmatched junction nucleotides: 16. The CDR3 spans 16 residues. DNA for the CDR3: TGTGCCAGCAGGCCCCCCGGGACAGCAAAGTGGGATGGCTACACCTTC. Protein: CASRPPGTAKWDGYTF.

This chain joins TRBV18 and TRBJ2-1; weak D call: TRBD1 (6 bases). The V and J ends lost 6 bases and 1 base respectively, with 13 bases between them. Germline V lookup: CDR1 KGHSH, CDR2 LQKENI. There are 15 residues in the CDR3. The CDR3 loop reads CASSPRDKSYNEQFF. The CDR3 DNA reads as TGTGCCAGCTCCCCCCGGGACAAGTCCTACAATGAGCAGTTCTTC.